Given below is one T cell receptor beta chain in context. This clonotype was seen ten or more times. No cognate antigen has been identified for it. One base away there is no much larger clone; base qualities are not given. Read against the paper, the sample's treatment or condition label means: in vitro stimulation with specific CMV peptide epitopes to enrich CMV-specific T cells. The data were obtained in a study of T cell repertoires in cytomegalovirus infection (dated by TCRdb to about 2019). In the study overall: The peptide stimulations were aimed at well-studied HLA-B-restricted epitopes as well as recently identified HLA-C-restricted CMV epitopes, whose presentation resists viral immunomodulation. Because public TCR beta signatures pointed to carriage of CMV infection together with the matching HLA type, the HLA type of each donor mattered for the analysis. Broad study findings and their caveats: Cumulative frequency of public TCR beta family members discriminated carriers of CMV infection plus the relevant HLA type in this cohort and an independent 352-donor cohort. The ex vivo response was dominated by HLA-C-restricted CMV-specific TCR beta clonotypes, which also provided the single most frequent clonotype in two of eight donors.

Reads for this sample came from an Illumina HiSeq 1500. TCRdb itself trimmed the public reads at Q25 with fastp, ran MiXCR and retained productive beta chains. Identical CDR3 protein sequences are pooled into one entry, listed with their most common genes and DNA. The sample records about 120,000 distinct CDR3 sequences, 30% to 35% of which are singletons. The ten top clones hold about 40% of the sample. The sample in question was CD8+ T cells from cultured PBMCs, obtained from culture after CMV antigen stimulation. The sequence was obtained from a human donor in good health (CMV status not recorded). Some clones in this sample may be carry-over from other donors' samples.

The CDR3 protein sequence reads: CASRPGRAGEQFF. The DNA sequence is TGTGCCAGCAGACCTGGACGAGCGGGTGAGCAGTTCTTC. Recombination linked TRBV2 to TRBJ2-1, and the D gene may be TRBD2, 6 bases matching. The germline ends are 15 bases apart after V is trimmed by 6 bases and J by 9 bases. The CDR3 contains 13 residues, cysteine and phenylalanine counted. The sequence is cut down to CDR3 DNA, 39 bases in frame from base 1. The germline V gene sets CDR1 to SNHLY and CDR2 to FYNNEI.